The rows below give T cell receptor beta chains drawn from one sample of a study of shared clonotypes between healthy human individuals. The method was immunoSEQ multiplex PCR; TCRdb's version includes in-frame clones alone and lacks a portion of them. The table has 530,000 or so clones, 60% to 80% seen once. Material: PBMCs. All receptors derive from a woman aged 35 to 49 in good health. Some clones in this sample may be carry-over from other donors' samples. The CDR3 runs from the conserved cysteine through the conserved F or W. The order of the fields is D gene, clone size, J gene, V gene, CDR3 DNA, CDR3 protein. A D gene is named only where the DNA matches it firmly. Size is stated for part of the rows, as once, few or many counts, or as a class when the clone is expanded.

>TRBD2|NA|TRBJ2-7|TRBV10-1
TGCGCCAGCAGTGACGCCCGGGAGGATCGTTCGGACGAGCAGTACTTC
CASSDAREDRSDEQYF
>TRBD2|NA|TRBJ2-5|TRBV7-2
TGTGCCAGCAGCCCCCGGGAGGAGCAGTACTTC
CASSPREEQYF
>TRBD1|NA|TRBJ2-2|TRBV11-2
TGTGCCAGCATTTCTTGGGCCCCCGGGACAGGGGTCACCGGGGAGCTGTTTTTT
CASISWAPGTGVTGELFF
>TRBD1|NA|TRBJ1-3|TRBV4-3
TGCGCCAGCAGCCAACACAACAGGGGTCTATATGGAAACACCATATATTTT
CASSQHNRGLYGNTIYF
>NA|NA|TRBJ2-5|TRBV27
TGTGCCAGCACCAGGGTGGGGGACGGAACGTACCAAGAGACCCAGTACTTC
CASTRVGDGTYQETQYF
>NA|many|TRBJ1-2|TRBV13
TGTGCCAGCAGCGCCGGGACACCTTCCTATGGCTACACCTTC
CASSAGTPSYGYTF
>NA|NA|TRBJ2-1|TRBV29-1
TGCAGCGTGCCTTCAGGGGCTAATTATGGCTACAATGAGCAGTTCTTC
CSVPSGANYGYNEQFF
>TRBD1|NA|TRBJ1-2|TRBV5-4
TGTGCCAGCAGCTTCGGACAGGCTAGAGGCTACACCTTC
CASSFGQARGYTF
>TRBD1|NA|TRBJ2-7|TRBV12-5
TGTGCTAGTGGTCTCTGGGACAGACCCGGAGAGCAGTACTTC
CASGLWDRPGEQYF
>TRBD1|many|TRBJ2-7|TRBV7-2
TGTGCCAGCAGCTTATGGCCCCCGGGACAGGGTATCTACGAGCAGTACTTC
CASSLWPPGQGIYEQYF
>NA|NA|TRBJ2-7|TRBV2
TGTGCCAGCAGTGAAATAACAGGGAGATTCTACGAGCAGTACTTC
CASSEITGRFYEQYF
>TRBD2|NA|TRBJ2-7|TRBV5-4
TGTGCCAGCAGCAGGGGACTAGCGGGTAGGAACGAGCAGTACTTC
CASSRGLAGRNEQYF
>NA|few|TRBJ1-2|TRBV5-8
TGTGCCAGCAGCTTGGTTCCTAGCTATGGCTACACCTTC
CASSLVPSYGYTF
>NA|many|TRBJ2-1|TRBV28
TGTGCCAGCTCGGGACCCATTTTTACCCACAGTGAGCAGTTCTTC
CASSGPIFTHSEQFF
>TRBD1|NA|TRBJ2-5|TRBV11-3
TGTGCCAGCAGCTTGGACAGGTCAGAGACCCAGTACTTC
CASSLDRSETQYF
>TRBD2|NA|TRBJ2-7|TRBV19
TGTGCCAGTAGTGCGCTTCTAGCGGAACAATCCTACGAGCAGTACTTC
CASSALLAEQSYEQYF
>NA|once|TRBJ2-2|TRBV21-1
TGTGCCAGCAGCAAAGGGATCGGGGAGCTGTTTTTT
CASSKGIGELFF
>NA|NA|TRBJ1-2|TRBV27
TGTGCCAGCAGTTCCCCGTCTGGGCAGGGCGGCTATGGCTACACCTTC
CASSSPSGQGGYGYTF
>NA|few|TRBJ2-1|TRBV9
TGTGCCAGCAGCTTAACAGAGAGCTCCTACAATGAGCAGTTCTTC
CASSLTESSYNEQFF
>TRBD2|few|TRBJ2-2|TRBV5-8
TGTGCCAGCAGCTCCCTCGGGACTAGCGGTTCCACCGGGGAGCTGTTTTTT
CASSSLGTSGSTGELFF
>TRBD2|NA|TRBJ2-3|TRBV7-9
TGTGCCAGCAGCTTAGATGCGGGAGGGGGAGATACGCAGTATTTT
CASSLDAGGGDTQYF
>TRBD1|NA|TRBJ2-7|TRBV5-1
TGCGCCAGCAGCTTGGGACAGGGAAGACACGAGCAGTACTTC
CASSLGQGRHEQYF
>NA|NA|TRBJ1-6|TRBV30
TGTGCCTGGAGTACGGGGGGATCCTATAATTCACCCCTCCACTTT
CAWSTGGSYNSPLHF
>NA|NA|TRBJ1-5|TRBV19
TGTGCCAGTAGTGAGGGGACTCCCCGGCCCCAGCATTTT
CASSEGTPRPQHF
>NA|NA|TRBJ2-6|TRBV5-4
TGTGCCAGCAGCTTGGCTCTGGACTCTCGGGCCAACGTCCTGACTTTC
CASSLALDSRANVLTF
>NA|NA|TRBJ1-1|TRBV6-5
TGTGCCAGCAGTTACTGGGCGGAGGACACTGAAGCTTTCTTT
CASSYWAEDTEAFF
>NA|NA|TRBJ2-1|TRBV6-1
TGTGCCAGTCGACGAGGGGTGTCCTACAATGAGCAGTTCTTC
CASRRGVSYNEQFF
>NA|NA|TRBJ2-7|TRBV15
TGTGCCACCAGCAGAGGAAACGGAGCCTACGAGCAGTACTTC
CATSRGNGAYEQYF
>NA|NA|TRBJ2-5|TRBV5-1
TGCGCCAGCAGCTTGGGACTACTAGAGACCCAGTACTTC
CASSLGLLETQYF
>TRBD1|NA|TRBJ1-2|TRBV29-1
TGCAGCGTGGGACAGGGAGACTATGGCTACACCTTC
CSVGQGDYGYTF
>NA|NA|TRBJ2-1|TRBV7-3
TGTGCCAGCAGCCGAGAACGGCTAGCCGGAAACAATGAGCAGTTCTTC
CASSRERLAGNNEQFF
>NA|NA|TRBJ2-2|TRBV10-3
TGTGCCATCAGCCGCGTCGGATCGAACACCGGGGAGCTGTTTTTT
CAISRVGSNTGELFF
>TRBD1|once|TRBJ2-7|TRBV28
TGTGCCAGTACTGACAGGGTCTTCCGTTACTTC
CASTDRVFRYF
>TRBD1|once|TRBJ2-7|TRBV7-8
TGTGCCAGCAGCTACACCGGGACAGGGTTAGGTGAGCAGTACTTC
CASSYTGTGLGEQYF
>TRBD1|NA|TRBJ1-1|TRBV6-5
TGTGCCAGCAGTCAGGACAGGGGCCGGGACACTGAAGCTTTCTTT
CASSQDRGRDTEAFF
>NA|NA|TRBJ2-3|TRBV6-1
TGTGCCAGCAGGGTGGGTTGGGATACGCAGTATTTT
CASRVGWDTQYF
>TRBD1|NA|TRBJ2-2|TRBV5-4
TGTGCCAGCAGCAGGGACAGGGACAACACCGGGGAGCTGTTTTTT
CASSRDRDNTGELFF
>TRBD2|NA|TRBJ2-7|TRBV23-1
TGCGCCAGCAGTCAATTACTAGCGGGACACCAATCGGGACAGTACTTC
CASSQLLAGHQSGQYF
>TRBD1|few|TRBJ2-7|TRBV28
TGTGCCAGCAGTTCCGGCTCGATGTACAGGGGGCCTTCCGCTAGCTACGAGCAGTACTTC
CASSSGSMYRGPSASYEQYF